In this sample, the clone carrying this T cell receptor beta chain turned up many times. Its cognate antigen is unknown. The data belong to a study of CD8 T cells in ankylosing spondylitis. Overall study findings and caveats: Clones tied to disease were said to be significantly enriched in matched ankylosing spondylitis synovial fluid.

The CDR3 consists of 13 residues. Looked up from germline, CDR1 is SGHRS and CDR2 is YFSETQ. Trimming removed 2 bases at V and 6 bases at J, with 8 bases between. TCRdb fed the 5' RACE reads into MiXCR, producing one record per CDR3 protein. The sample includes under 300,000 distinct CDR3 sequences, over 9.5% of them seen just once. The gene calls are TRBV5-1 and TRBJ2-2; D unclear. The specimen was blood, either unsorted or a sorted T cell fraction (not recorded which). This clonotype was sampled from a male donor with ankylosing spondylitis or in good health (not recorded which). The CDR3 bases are TGCGCCAGCAGCTTAGACAATTCCGGGGAGCTGTTTTTT. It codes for CASSLDNSGELFF.